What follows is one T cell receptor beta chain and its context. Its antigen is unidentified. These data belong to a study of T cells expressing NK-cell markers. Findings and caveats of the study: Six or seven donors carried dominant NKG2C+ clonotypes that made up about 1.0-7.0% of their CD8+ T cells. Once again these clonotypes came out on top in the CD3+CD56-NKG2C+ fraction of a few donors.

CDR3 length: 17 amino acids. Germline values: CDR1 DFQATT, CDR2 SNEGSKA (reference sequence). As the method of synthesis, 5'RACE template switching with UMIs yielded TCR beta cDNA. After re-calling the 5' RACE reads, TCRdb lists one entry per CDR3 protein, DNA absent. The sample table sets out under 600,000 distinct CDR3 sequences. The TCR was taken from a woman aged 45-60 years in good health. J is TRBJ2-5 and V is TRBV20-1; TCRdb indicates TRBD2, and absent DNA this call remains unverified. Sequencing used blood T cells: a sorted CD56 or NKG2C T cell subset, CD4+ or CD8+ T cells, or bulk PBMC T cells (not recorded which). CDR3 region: CSARPGTSGRGRETQYF.